What follows describes a single T cell receptor beta chain. This clonotype was seen ten or more times. This receptor's antigen is unknown. The record has no base qualities; no much larger clone is one base away. The library was made by RT-PCR. This sample was sequenced with an Illumina HiSeq 2500. TCRdb trimmed public reads at Q25 via fastp, called clones via MiXCR and kept in-frame beta chains. Rows matching on CDR3 protein sequence are summarized as one entry with the most common DNA and genes. The sample table records a few hundred thousand distinct CDR3 sequences; approximately 14% of these occur just once. The ten largest account for over 8.5% of the sample. CDR1 and CDR2, per the germline V gene, are SGHRS and YFSETQ. V is cut back by 4 bases and J by 2 bases, with 3 bases in the junction unmatched. The CDR3 sequence holds 16 residues, the cysteine and phenylalanine included. Just the 48-base CDR3 DNA is kept, in frame starting at base 1.

The source of the sample is a study of response to subunit inactivated influenza vaccine (dated by TCRdb to about 2018). Background on the whole study: Deep quantitative profiling of the T cell receptor repertoire was used in the study to follow responses to a trivalent subunit inactivated influenza vaccine.

The research as a whole found: It was suggested by the authors that each seasonal influenza vaccination may recruit only a limited number of new T cells.

The sequence joins TRBV5-1 to TRBJ2-3; 14 nucleotides in the junction match TRBD2. The clonotype comes from a man aged 45-65 years who received an inactivated influenza vaccine. Donor details come from another sample of the same person, matched by shared clones. Material: PBMCs from blood, obtained about 12 days after vaccination. The CDR3 loop reads CASSMGLAGDTDTQYF. The sequenced DNA is TGCGCCAGCAGCATGGGACTAGCGGGGGACACAGATACGCAGTATTTT.